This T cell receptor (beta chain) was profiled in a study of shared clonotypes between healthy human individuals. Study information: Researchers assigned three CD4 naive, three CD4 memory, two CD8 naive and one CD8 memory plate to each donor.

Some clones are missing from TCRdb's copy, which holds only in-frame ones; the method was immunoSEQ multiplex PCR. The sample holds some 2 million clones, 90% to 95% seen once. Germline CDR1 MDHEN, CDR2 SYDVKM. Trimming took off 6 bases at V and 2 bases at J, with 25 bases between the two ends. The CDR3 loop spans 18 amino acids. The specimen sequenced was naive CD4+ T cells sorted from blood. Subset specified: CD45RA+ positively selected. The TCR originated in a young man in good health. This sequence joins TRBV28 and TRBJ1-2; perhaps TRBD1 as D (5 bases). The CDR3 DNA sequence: TGTGCCAGCAGCCTCCCCACGGGACGGATCAGAATCAACTATGGCTACACCTTC. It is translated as CASSLPTGRIRINYGYTF.